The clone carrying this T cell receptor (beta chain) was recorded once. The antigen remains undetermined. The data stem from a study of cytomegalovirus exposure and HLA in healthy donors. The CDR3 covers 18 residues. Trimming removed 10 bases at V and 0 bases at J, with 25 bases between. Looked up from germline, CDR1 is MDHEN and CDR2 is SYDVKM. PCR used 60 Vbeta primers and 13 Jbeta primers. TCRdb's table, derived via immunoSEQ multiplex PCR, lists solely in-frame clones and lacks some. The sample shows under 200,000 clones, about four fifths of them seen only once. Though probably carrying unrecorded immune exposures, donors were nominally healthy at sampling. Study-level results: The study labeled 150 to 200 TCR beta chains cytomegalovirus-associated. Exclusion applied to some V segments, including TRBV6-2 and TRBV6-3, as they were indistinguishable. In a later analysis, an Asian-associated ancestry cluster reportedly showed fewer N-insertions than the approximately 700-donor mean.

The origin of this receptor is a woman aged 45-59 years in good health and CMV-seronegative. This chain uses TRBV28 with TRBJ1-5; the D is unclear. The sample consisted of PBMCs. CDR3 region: CATGESTVSTYSNQPQHF. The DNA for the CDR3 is TGTGCCACCGGGGAGTCCACTGTGTCAACTTATAGCAATCAGCCCCAGCATTTT.